A selection of T cell receptor beta chains follows, all from one sample in a study of T cell changes during pregnancy in multiple sclerosis. Clones were read by immunoSEQ multiplex PCR, and TCRdb kept only the in-frame ones, dropping some. Of just over 50,000 clones listed, around 93% are singletons. The starting material was CD4+ T cells from peripheral blood mononuclear cells, obtained after pregnancy. The receptor source for this set is a female donor with multiple sclerosis, enrolled in a pregnancy study. Both conserved end residues are trimmed from each CDR3.

TRBV28	AAGGRPTYEQY
TRBV19	ASRLAGDIQY
TRBV6-5	ASRPSGGGTEAF
TRBV5-1	ASSLYGNQPQH
TRBV7-9	ASILPTGELF
TRBV28	ASSLPGATYGYT
TRBV18	ASSHGGETQY
TRBV6-6	ASRVTQTGREQY
TRBV13	ASSRTSGRYREQY
TRBV19	ASNSQGNFRLF
TRBV10-3	AISDQGTGNTIY